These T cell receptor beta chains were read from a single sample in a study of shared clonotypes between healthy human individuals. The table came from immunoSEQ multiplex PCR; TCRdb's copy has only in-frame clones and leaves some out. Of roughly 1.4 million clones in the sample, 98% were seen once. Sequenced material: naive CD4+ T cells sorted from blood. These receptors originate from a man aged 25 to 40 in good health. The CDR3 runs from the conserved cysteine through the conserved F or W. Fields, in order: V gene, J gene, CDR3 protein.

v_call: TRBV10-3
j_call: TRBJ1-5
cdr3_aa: CAISESGGKYQPQHF

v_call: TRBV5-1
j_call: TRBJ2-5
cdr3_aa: CASSSQQETQYF

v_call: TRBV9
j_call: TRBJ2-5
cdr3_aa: CASSVNRGGLAGVLETQYF

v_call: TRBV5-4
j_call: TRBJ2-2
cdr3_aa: CASSSDYAGELFF

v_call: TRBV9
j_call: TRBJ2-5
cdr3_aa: CASSLLGYWAETQYF

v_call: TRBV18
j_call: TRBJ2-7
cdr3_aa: CASSPLAGSNEQYF

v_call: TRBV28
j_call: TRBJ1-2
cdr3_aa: CASSLGVRDYGYTF

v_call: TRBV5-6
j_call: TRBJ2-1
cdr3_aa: CASSRTGGAYNEQFF

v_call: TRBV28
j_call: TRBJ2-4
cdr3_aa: CASSFRGDTYF

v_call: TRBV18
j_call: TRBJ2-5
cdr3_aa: CASSPRAQGGETQYF

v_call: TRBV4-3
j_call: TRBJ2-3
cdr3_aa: CASSQGPLAGGLSTDTQYF

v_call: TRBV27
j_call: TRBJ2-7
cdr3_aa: CASSLSIGYSEQYF

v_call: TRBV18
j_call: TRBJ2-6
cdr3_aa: CASSPTLTGLGANVLTF

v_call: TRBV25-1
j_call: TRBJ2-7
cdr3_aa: CASSAISGSYEQYF

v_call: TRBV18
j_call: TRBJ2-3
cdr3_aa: CASLRLTDTQYF

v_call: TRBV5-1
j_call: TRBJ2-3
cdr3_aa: CASTLQGGQTDTQYF

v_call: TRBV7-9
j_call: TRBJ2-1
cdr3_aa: CASSGNEQFF

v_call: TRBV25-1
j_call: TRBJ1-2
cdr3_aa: CASSEPDRADGYTF

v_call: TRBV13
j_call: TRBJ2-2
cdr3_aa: CASSNRYTGELFF

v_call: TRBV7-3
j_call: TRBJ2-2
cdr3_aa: CASSQTSLTGELFF

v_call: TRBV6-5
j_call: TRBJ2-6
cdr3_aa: CASRTQISGANVLTF

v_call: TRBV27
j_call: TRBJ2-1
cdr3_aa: CASSFPSRGRNEQFF

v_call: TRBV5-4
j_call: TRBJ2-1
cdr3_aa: CASSLDRDYNEQFF

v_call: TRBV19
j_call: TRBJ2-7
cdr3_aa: CASSTLAGNIGEQYF

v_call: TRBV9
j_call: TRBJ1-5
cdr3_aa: CASSETGNQPQHF

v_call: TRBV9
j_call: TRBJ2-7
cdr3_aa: CASSGPPGGTNYEQYF

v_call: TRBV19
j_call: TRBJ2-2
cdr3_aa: CASSLGLAGVPGELFF

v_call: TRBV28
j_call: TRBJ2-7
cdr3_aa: CASSLPGQASYEQYF

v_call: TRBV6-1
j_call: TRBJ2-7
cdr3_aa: CASTLQPEGYEQYF

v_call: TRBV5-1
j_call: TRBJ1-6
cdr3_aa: CASSVVASDSPLHF

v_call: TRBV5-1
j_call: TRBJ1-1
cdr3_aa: CASSLGQGVTEAFF

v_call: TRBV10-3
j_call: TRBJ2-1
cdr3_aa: CAISSRAGDEQFF

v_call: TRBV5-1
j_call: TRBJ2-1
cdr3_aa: CASSLVRAGSSYNEQFF

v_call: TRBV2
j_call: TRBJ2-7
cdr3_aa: CASRTGVYEQYF

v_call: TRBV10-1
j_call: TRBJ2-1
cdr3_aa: CASSESKRLAGDNEQFF

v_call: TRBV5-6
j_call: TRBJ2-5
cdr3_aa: CASSFFAGVQETQYF